What follows are 3 T cell receptor beta chains derived from one specimen sequenced in a study of blood T cell repertoires in COVID-19. The repertoire was sequenced with immunoSEQ multiplex PCR; TCRdb's copy has only in-frame clones and lacks some. Altogether under 150,000 clones are present, 75% to 90% being singletons, with the ten largest covering less than 2%. The sample taken for sequencing was peripheral blood. All receptors come from a man between 70 and 80 years old with acute or convalescent COVID-19.

The chain combines TRBV27 with TRBJ2-1; 10 bases fit TRBD1. The V and J ends lost 8 bases and 2 bases, in that order; junction bases with no gene match: 9. Germline assignment: CDR1 MNHEY and CDR2 SMNVEV (reference sequence). This CDR3 has 16 amino acids. In DNA form, the CDR3 reads TGTGCCAGCCGCTCCTATGGGACAGGGGCCTACAATGAGCAGTTCTTC. Amino acids: CASRSYGTGAYNEQFF.

V is TRBV5-6 and J is TRBJ1-6; D remains unclear. The CDR3 sequence is 12 residues long. With 2 bases removed from V and 7 bases from J, the gap between germline ends came to 4 bases. Per the germline V gene, CDR1 is SGHDT and CDR2 is YYEEEE. The CDR3 loop is CASSFVNSPLHF. In DNA, the CDR3 is TGTGCCAGCAGCTTCGTGAATTCACCCCTCCACTTT.

The genes are TRBV6-1 and TRBJ1-2, with no clear D. The CDR3 spans 16 residues. The V gene lost 2 bases and the J gene lost 2 bases, with 15 bases spanning the gap. Germline CDR1 reads MNHNS; CDR2 reads SASEGT. The CDR3 reads CASSERWQAPNYGYTF. The CDR3 DNA reads TGTGCCAGCAGTGAACGTTGGCAGGCCCCCAACTATGGCTACACCTTC.